Detailed here is one T cell receptor (beta chain). No antigen is known for it. The record originates from a study of blood T cells in healthy people across ages. The CDR3 is made up of 15 amino acids. The germline V gene has CDR1 DFQATT and CDR2 SNEGSKA (reference sequence). Trimming shortened V by 7 bases and J by 0 bases, and 16 bases separated the two germline ends. Every donor contributed ten milliliters of peripheral blood by blood draw. General study results and limits: Naive T cell percentage strongly correlated with TCR beta diversity. Estimated diversity across one million T cells was deemed an underestimate. Roughly linear declines in TCR beta diversity per million T cells occurred with age.

The second PCR ran about 6 to 12 cycles with a sample-barcoded 5' primer and J-beta primers. Each CDR3 protein is one row after TCRdb ran MiXCR on the 5' RACE reads. The data hold about 1.5 million distinct CDR3 sequences, with roughly two fifths observed a single time. V and J are TRBV20-1 and TRBJ1-3; D may be TRBD1 (5 bases). The sequenced material came from blood. The sequence came from a woman aged 18-30 years in good health. The CDR3 sequence is CSGRDDRSSGNTIYF. CDR3 coding DNA: TGCAGTGGCCGGGACGACCGCTCCTCTGGAAACACCATATATTTT.